The clone carrying this T cell receptor beta chain was picked up a small number of times. The antigen is undetermined. The CDR3 runs to 18 residues. Germline CDR1 MNHEY, CDR2 SVGAGI. The junction had 7 bases not matched to a gene; V was cut back by 1 base and J by 3 bases. TCRdb re-analysed the 5' RACE reads in MiXCR, keeping a single row per CDR3 protein. The sample lists some 300,000 distinct CDR3 sequences; about 10% were seen once. The record originates from a study of T cells after yellow fever vaccination. Turning to the study itself: In the case of low-cell-number fractions, SMART-Seq v4 Ultra Low Input was used for preparation. Study results and limitations: The appearance of a small share of clonotypes in both CD4 and CD8 compartments was observed. Subsequent booster samples again held most clones from primary vaccination (roughly 96% CD4, 85% to 90% CD8).

The sequencing here drew on CD4+ T cells sorted from PBMCs, taken 45 days after the yellow fever booster vaccination. The clonotype was recovered from a man between 18 and 29 years old who received the YFV17D yellow fever vaccine. J is TRBJ2-1 and V is TRBV6-5, with TRBD2 identical over 12 bases. The CDR3 DNA reads TGTGCCAGCAGTTACTGGGCTAGCGGGGGGGGAGACTACAATGAGCAGTTCTTC. It yields the protein CASSYWASGGGDYNEQFF.